This T cell receptor (beta chain) was captured in a study of T cell repertoires in cytomegalovirus infection. Study information: Public TCR beta signatures were indicative of both CMV infection and a matching HLA type. Study-level results: HLA-C-restricted CMV clonotypes gave the most frequent clonotype in two of eight donors.

V lost 4 bases to trimming and J lost 4 bases, with 7 bases between them. CDR3 length: 12 residues. Germline lookup yields CDR1 SNHLY and CDR2 FYNNEI. TCRdb reprocessed the reads via MiXCR and lists one record per CDR3 protein. The table shows hundreds of thousands of distinct CDR3 sequences, with about a sixth occurring only once. About this clonotype: The target antigen is unknown.

The clonotype originates from a human donor in good health (CMV status not recorded). Some clones in this sample may be carry-over from other donors' samples. The chain uses TRBV2 and TRBJ1-2; the D is unclear. Sample: PBMCs. Here the CDR3 DNA reads TGTGCCAGCAGTGCCCTCCGCTATGGCTACACCTTC. Translated, it gives CASSALRYGYTF.